The clone carrying this T cell receptor beta chain was detected ten times or more. This sample is part of a study of response to subunit inactivated influenza vaccine. TCRdb called the RT-PCR reads again in MiXCR, with one record for every CDR3 protein. The data hold approximately 490,000 distinct CDR3 sequences, with approximately 6.9% observed a single time. The trim removed 3 bases at V and 12 bases at J, leaving 7 bases unmatched. The CDR3 loop spans 13 amino acids. The origin of this receptor is a man in his fifties or sixties who received an inactivated influenza vaccine. This chain connects TRBV12-3 or TRBV12-4 to TRBJ2-1; 8 nucleotides align to TRBD2. The source was PBMCs from blood, collected roughly 24 months after vaccination. The DNA for the CDR3 is TGTGCCAGCAGTTTCGAAGGTAGCGGGGTGCAGTTCTTC. Residues: CASSFEGSGVQFF.